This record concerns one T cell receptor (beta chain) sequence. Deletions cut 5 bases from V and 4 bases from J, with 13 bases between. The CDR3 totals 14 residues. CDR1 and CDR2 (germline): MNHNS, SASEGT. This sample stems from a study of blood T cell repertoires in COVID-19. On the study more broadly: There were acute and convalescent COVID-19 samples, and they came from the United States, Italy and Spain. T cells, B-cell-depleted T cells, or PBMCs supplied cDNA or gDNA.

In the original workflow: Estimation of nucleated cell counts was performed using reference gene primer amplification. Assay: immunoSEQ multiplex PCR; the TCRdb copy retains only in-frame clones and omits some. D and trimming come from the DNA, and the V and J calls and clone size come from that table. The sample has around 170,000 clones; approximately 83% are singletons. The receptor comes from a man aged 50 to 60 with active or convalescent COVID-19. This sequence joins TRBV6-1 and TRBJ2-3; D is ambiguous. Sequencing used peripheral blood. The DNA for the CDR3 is TGTGCCAGCAGTTGGCTTATAGCCGCAGATACGCAGTATTTT. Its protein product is CASSWLIAADTQYF.